This record looks at one T cell receptor beta chain sequence and its context. TCRdb independently ran MiXCR on the RT-PCR reads; one entry per CDR3 protein. The data contain about 650,000 distinct CDR3 sequences, 15% to 19% of them singletons. The entry originates in a study of response to subunit inactivated influenza vaccine. V was pared by 6 bases and J by 7 bases, with 16 bases between. This CDR3 comprises 14 residues. The chain links TRBV12-3 or TRBV12-4 to TRBJ2-4; D is perhaps TRBD1 (6 bases). This clonotype was sampled from a man aged 45-60 years who received an inactivated influenza vaccine. The material was PBMCs from blood, obtained roughly 12 days after vaccination. Here the CDR3 reads CASSPEGVRNIQYF. DNA of the CDR3: TGTGCCAGCAGCCCCGAGGGGGTAAGGAACATTCAGTACTTC.